This TCR beta chain was profiled in a study of low-dose radiotherapy and immunotherapy resistance in tumors. Overall study context: Each fraction given to Cohort 2 every two weeks delivered 1 Gy, and the total reached 13 Gy over 26 weeks. Intravenous cyclophosphamide 200 mg/m2 was given every two weeks, one day before radiation and immunotherapy. Every two weeks patients got nivolumab 240 mg flat dose, plus ipilimumab 1 mg/kg every six weeks, intravenously.

Germline CDR1 is KGHSH and CDR2 is LQKENI. The CDR3 sequence is 13 residues long. Trimming took 6 bases from V and 2 from J; bases not matched to a gene: 3. First-strand cDNA used TRAV- and TRBV-specific primers, covering alpha and beta chains. The authors amplified TCRs for about 20 PCR cycles with a constant-region primer and a V-primer adapter. From the reads, TCRdb called clonotypes with MiXCR, one entry per CDR3 protein. This table has approximately 11,000 distinct CDR3 sequences, 55% to 65% appearing once. The therapy administered to donors comprised nivolumab, ipilimumab, aspirin, low-dose cyclophosphamide and low-dose radiotherapy.

The sequence was obtained from a human donor with advanced metastatic prostate, ovarian, gallbladder or colorectal cancer (not recorded which). This table probably holds off-target reads from a library built for another chain. This rearrangement joins TRBV18 to TRBJ2-5; 7 bases match TRBD1. DNA for the CDR3: TGTGCCAGCTCCCGGGACAGTCAAGAGACCCAGTACTTC. Its protein product is CASSRDSQETQYF.